In this sample, the clone carrying this T cell receptor beta chain turned up a few times. No antigen is known for it. This specimen comes from a study of beta chain features in type 1 diabetes. Broader study findings: With patients and controls alike, PCR might favor shorter templates to an equal degree. Insertions at VDJ junctions were less frequent in type 1 diabetes patients. These patients also deleted more nucleotides at the same junctions.

Reverse transcribing all isolated RNA meant expressed TCRB transcripts were sequenced. Naive, central memory and regulatory T cell samples yielded about 4 million reads on average. Produced via immunoSEQ multiplex PCR; TCRdb's table is partial and in-frame only. In the table there are around 300,000 clones, 8% of which are singletons. The CDR3 is 14 amino acids. The germline V gene encodes CDR1 LNHDA and CDR2 SQIVND (reference sequence). V was shortened by 0 bases and J by 7 bases, with 12 bases between the two germline ends. The sample taken for sequencing was central memory CD4+ T cells from blood. The sequence came from a woman under 30 in good health. The rearrangement links TRBV19 to TRBJ1-1; D unresolved. CDR3: CASSIDRMRGEAFF. The CDR3, as DNA: TGTGCCAGTAGTATAGATCGCATGCGTGGTGAAGCTTTCTTT.